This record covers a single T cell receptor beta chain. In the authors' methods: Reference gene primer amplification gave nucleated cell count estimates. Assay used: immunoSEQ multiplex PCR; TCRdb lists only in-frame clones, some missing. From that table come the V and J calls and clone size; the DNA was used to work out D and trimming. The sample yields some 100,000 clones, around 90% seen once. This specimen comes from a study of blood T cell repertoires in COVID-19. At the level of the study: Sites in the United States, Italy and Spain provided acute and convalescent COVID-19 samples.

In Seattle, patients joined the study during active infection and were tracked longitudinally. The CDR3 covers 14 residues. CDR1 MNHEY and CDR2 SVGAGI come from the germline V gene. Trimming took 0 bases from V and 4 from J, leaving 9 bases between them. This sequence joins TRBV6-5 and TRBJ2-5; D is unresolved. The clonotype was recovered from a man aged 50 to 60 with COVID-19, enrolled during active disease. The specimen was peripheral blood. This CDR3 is CASSYSITSETQYF. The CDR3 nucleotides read TGTGCCAGCAGTTACTCGATAACATCAGAGACCCAGTACTTC.